A single sample is the source of the 24 T cell receptor beta chains below, sequenced in a study of blood T cell repertoires in COVID-19. Sequencing was performed with immunoSEQ multiplex PCR; in TCRdb, only in-frame clones are kept and a portion is missing. The table includes 100,000 or so clones, about nine tenths detected once. The material sequenced was peripheral blood. All receptors come from a woman between 50 and 59 years old with COVID-19, enrolled during active disease.

This sequence joins TRBV5-3 and TRBJ1-1; unclear D gene. TRBV5-3 belongs to the ORF category, with a function that is uncertain. The CDR3 has 14 amino acids. The V and J ends lost 0 bases and 0 bases respectively, with 6 bases between them. The CDR3 sequence is CARSLDTMNTEAFF. In DNA form, the CDR3 reads TGTGCCAGAAGCTTGGACACCATGAACACTGAAGCTTTCTTT.

The chain carries TRBV9 and TRBJ2-1; TRBD2 agrees at 8 bases. CDR1 and CDR2 from the germline V gene are SGDLS and YYNGEE. After removal of 2 bases from V and 9 bases from J, the junction contained 10 bases not matched to a gene. The CDR3 runs to 15 residues. CDR3 region: CASSVTSDGSGEQFF. DNA of the CDR3: TGTGCCAGCAGCGTGACTAGCGACGGAAGCGGTGAGCAGTTCTTC.

This chain connects TRBV5-5 to TRBJ1-2; TRBD1 is a possible D gene (6 bases). The CDR3 consists of 16 residues. CDR1 is SGHKS and CDR2 is YYEKEE in the germline V gene (reference sequence). The germline V and J ends were trimmed by 2 bases and 5 bases, with 19 bases remaining between them. The CDR3 coding sequence is TGTGCCAGCAGCTTTGGTCTATATGGGGGGGCGTATGGCTACACCTTC. Translation gives CASSFGLYGGAYGYTF.

The chain combines TRBV6-2 or TRBV6-3 with TRBJ1-5; no clear D gene. The length of the CDR3 is 15 residues. Germline V gene lookup returns CDR1 MNHEY and CDR2 SVGEGT. V was trimmed by 7 bases and J by 7 bases, leaving 20 bases between them. CDR3 sequence: CASNPRVGSGQPQHF. The CDR3 DNA reads TGTGCCAGCAACCCCCGGGTTGGGTCGGGACAGCCCCAGCATTTT.

The chain is built from TRBV5-1 and TRBJ2-2, with 8 positions matching TRBD2. Trimming cost V 0 bases and J 4 bases; bases outside gene matches: 5. Germline loops: CDR1 SGHRS, CDR2 YFSETQ. CDR3 length equals 16 residues. CDR3 in amino acids: CASSLAGGASTGELFF. In DNA, the CDR3 is TGCGCCAGCAGCTTGGCGGGGGGGGCCAGCACCGGGGAGCTGTTTTTT.

The chain couples TRBV6-5 to TRBJ1-1; D unresolved. CDR3 size: 15 residues. The ends were cut back, 8 bases at V and 1 base at J, with 17 bases in the middle. Germline CDR1 MNHEY, CDR2 SVGAGI. In DNA, the CDR3 is TGTGCCAGCCGTATTTCCGCGTCGTGGAACACTGAAGCTTTCTTT. The encoded protein is CASRISASWNTEAFF.

The CDR3 bases are TGTGCCAGCAGTTACGCCGGGACAGGGCCCTACGAGCAGTACTTC. The encoded protein is CASSYAGTGPYEQYF. V gene TRBV12-1 combines with J gene TRBJ2-7; the D call in the table, TRBD1, was not verified against the DNA. TRBV12-1 is marked as a pseudogene. This CDR3 is built from 15 residues.

The genes are TRBV6-5 and TRBJ2-7, with D perhaps TRBD1 (6 bases). V lost 2 bases and J 4 bases, leaving 12 bases between the germline ends. Germline V lookup: CDR1 MNHEY, CDR2 SVGAGI. This CDR3 region has 14 residues. DNA of the CDR3: TGTGCCAGCAGTTACCAGGCAGGGGCATACGAGCAGTACTTC. Encoded protein: CASSYQAGAYEQYF.

This clone was seen only once. J is TRBJ2-5 and V is TRBV7-3, with TRBD1 matching over 9 bases. The CDR3 spans 15 residues. Unmatched junction bases numbered 7, after V lost 4 bases and J lost 4 bases. Looked up from germline, CDR1 is SGHTA and CDR2 is FQGTGA. CDR3 in amino acids: CASSSGQGLGETQYF. In DNA, the CDR3 is TGTGCCAGCAGCTCCGGACAGGGGCTAGGAGAGACCCAGTACTTC.

This clone has just a few counts. This sequence joins TRBV9 and TRBJ2-1, with 10 nucleotides matching TRBD2. Trimming took 3 bases from V and 2 from J; bases not matched to a gene: 8. This CDR3 comprises 17 residues. CDR1 SGDLS and CDR2 YYNGEE come from the germline V gene. CDR3: CASSENSGGSPYNEQFF. The CDR3 coding sequence is TGTGCCAGCAGCGAAAATAGCGGGGGGAGCCCCTACAATGAGCAGTTCTTC.

The rearrangement joins TRBV19 to TRBJ1-5; D is possibly TRBD1 (6 bases). Germline values: CDR1 LNHDA, CDR2 SQIVND (reference sequence). This CDR3 has 15 amino acids. The germline V and J ends were trimmed by 7 bases and 0 bases, with 13 bases remaining between them. The CDR3 DNA reads as TGTGCCAGTACCACGACAGGCAATAGCAATCAGCCCCAGCATTTT. This gives the protein CASTTTGNSNQPQHF.

The chain carries TRBV6-5 and TRBJ1-2; TRBD1 is a possible D gene (6 bases). This CDR3 comprises 12 residues. Germline CDR1 MNHEY, CDR2 SVGAGI. The V end lost 10 bases, the J end lost 7 bases, and 16 bases lay between the germline ends. For the CDR3, the DNA is TGTGCCAATCGAGGGGGTTCGTTTGGCTACACCTTC. It codes for CANRGGSFGYTF.

This chain links TRBV12-5 with TRBJ2-2; the D gene is possibly TRBD2 (5 bases). The V gene lost 4 bases and the J gene lost 2 bases, with 8 bases spanning the gap. Germline-derived CDR1 and CDR2 are LGHNT and FRNRAP. CDR3 length: 14 amino acids. CDR3 sequence: CASGSGVNTGELFF. The CDR3 DNA is TGTGCTAGTGGTTCCGGGGTAAACACCGGGGAGCTGTTTTTT. The complete variable domain, with remaining parts taken from reference TRBV12-5 and TRBJ2-2, reads DARVTQTPRHKVTEMGQEVTMRCQPILGHNTVFWYRQTMMQGLELLAYFRNRAPLDDSGMPKDRFSAEMPDATLATLKIQPSEPRDSAVYFCASGSGVNTGELFFGEGSRLTVL.

This clone was detected a few times. This rearrangement joins TRBV5-1 to TRBJ1-3; no reliable D call. This CDR3 spans 15 amino acids. Trimming pared 2 bases from V and 0 bases from J, leaving 9 bases between. Germline CDR1 reads SGHRS; CDR2 reads YFSETQ. CDR3 bases: TGCGCCAGCAGCTTTGGCGGGAGCTCTGGAAACACCATATATTTT. Its translation is CASSFGGSSGNTIYF.

This clone has just one count. One junction end does not reproduce the germline sequence, and a read error may be involved. The V and J genes are TRBV10-3 and TRBJ1-2; TRBD1 aligns across 8 bases. The CDR3 loop spans 13 amino acids. From germline, CDR1 is ENHRY and CDR2 SYGVKD. The CDR3: CAIRDSGGDGYTF. CDR3 coding DNA: TGTGCCATCCGTGACTCAGGGGGCGATGGCTACACCTTC.

The chain carries TRBV5-1 and TRBJ1-2, with 12 positions matching TRBD1. The CDR3 consists of 15 residues. Germline CDR1 and CDR2: SGHRS and YFSETQ. Germline trimming cut 4 bases from V and 6 bases from J; bases unmatched to any gene: 7. The CDR3, as DNA: TGCGCCAGCAGCACCCAGGGACAGGGGGCTGATGGCTACACCTTC. Protein sequence: CASSTQGQGADGYTF.

V usage is TRBV4-1 and J usage is TRBJ2-1; 10 bases map to TRBD2. In germline, CDR1 is MGHRA, CDR2 YSYEKL. With V trimmed by 3 bases and J by 3 bases, 2 bases remained unmatched. The CDR3 contains 15 residues. DNA for the CDR3: TGCGCCAGCAGCCAGCTAGCGGGGGACTACAATGAGCAGTTCTTC. Protein product: CASSQLAGDYNEQFF.

This chain uses TRBV18 with TRBJ2-7; D might be TRBD1 (6 bases). The CDR3 is made up of 15 amino acids. Germline CDR1 is KGHSH and CDR2 is LQKENI. V was clipped by 6 bases and J by 3 bases, with 18 bases between them. This chain's CDR3 is CASSYSGDTYYEQYF. The DNA of the CDR3 is TGTGCCAGCTCTTATTCAGGGGACACATACTACGAGCAGTACTTC.

Remarks on this clone: One junction end does not reproduce the germline sequence, and a read error may be involved. The chain is built from TRBV10-3 and TRBJ2-7; 8 bases map to TRBD1. This CDR3 is 12 amino acids long. In germline, CDR1 is ENHRY, CDR2 SYGVKD. CDR3 in amino acids: CAISADRGGLFF. The CDR3 DNA is TGTGCCATCAGTGCCGACAGGGGCGGCCTATTCTTC.

The genes are TRBV6-4 and TRBJ1-2; D may be TRBD1 (6 bases). The CDR3 loop spans 15 amino acids. V lost 5 bases, J lost 8 bases, and 21 bases lay in between. Germline CDR1 is MRHNA and CDR2 is SNTAGT. CDR3 loop: CASSITGSPLDGYTF. The CDR3 DNA reads as TGTGCCAGCAGTATTACAGGGTCCCCCCTTGACGGCTACACCTTC.

The chain couples TRBV7-9 to TRBJ2-2; TRBD1 might be the D (6 bases). The CDR3 runs 13 residues. Trimming took off 10 bases at V and 1 base at J, with 10 bases between the two ends. Germline values: CDR1 SEHNR, CDR2 FQNEAQ (reference sequence). Written as DNA, the CDR3 is TGTGCCAACGGCAGGGGGAACACCGGGGAGCTGTTTTTT. It translates to CANGRGNTGELFF.

This chain uses TRBV27 with TRBJ1-1; possible D gene TRBD1, 6 bases. There are 15 residues in the CDR3. The V gene lost 5 bases and the J gene lost 4 bases, with 17 bases spanning the gap. Germline values: CDR1 MNHEY, CDR2 SMNVEV (reference sequence). The CDR3 here is CASSALQGRSTEAFF. CDR3 DNA sequence: TGTGCCAGCAGTGCACTACAGGGTAGGAGCACTGAAGCTTTCTTT.

V and J are TRBV3-1 (or the pseudogene TRBV3-2) and TRBJ1-1; TRBD1 matches at 9 bases. This CDR3 is 13 amino acids long. Germline CDR1 is LGHDT and CDR2 is YNNKEL (reference sequence). J was trimmed by 10 bases and V by 1 base; bases with no gene match: 4. In nucleotides, the CDR3 is TGTGCCAGCAGCCAAGGCCGACAGGGGGGAGCTTTCTTT. Translation gives CASSQGRQGGAFF.

The genes are TRBV6-1 and TRBJ2-5; 7 nucleotides agree with TRBD1. Trimming at V came to 2 bases and at J to 5 bases, leaving 14 bases not matched to a gene. The germline V gene encodes CDR1 MNHNS and CDR2 SASEGT. The CDR3 is made up of 17 amino acids. CDR3 bases: TGTGCCAGCAGTGAATGGACAGGCCGAGGGCTATTGGAGACCCAGTACTTC. This encodes CASSEWTGRGLLETQYF.